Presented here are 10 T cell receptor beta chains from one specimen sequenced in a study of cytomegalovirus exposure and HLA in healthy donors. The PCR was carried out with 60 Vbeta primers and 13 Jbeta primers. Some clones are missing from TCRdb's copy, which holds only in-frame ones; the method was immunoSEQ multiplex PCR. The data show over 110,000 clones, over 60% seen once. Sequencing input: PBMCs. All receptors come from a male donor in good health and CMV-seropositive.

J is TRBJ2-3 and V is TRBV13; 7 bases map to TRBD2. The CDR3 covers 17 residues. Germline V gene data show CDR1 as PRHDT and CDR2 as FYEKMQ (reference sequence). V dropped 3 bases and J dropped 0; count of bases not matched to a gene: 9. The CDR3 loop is CASSLRGSGVSTDTQYF. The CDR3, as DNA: TGTGCCAGCAGCTTGCGGGGCAGCGGGGTTAGCACAGATACGCAGTATTTT.

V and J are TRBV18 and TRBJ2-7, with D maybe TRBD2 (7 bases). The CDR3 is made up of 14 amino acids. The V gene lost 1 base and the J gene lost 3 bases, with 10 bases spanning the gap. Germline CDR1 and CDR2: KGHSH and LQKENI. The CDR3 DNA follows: TGTGCCAGCTCACCACAGGGAGGGGGCTACGAGCAGTACTTC. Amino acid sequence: CASSPQGGGYEQYF.

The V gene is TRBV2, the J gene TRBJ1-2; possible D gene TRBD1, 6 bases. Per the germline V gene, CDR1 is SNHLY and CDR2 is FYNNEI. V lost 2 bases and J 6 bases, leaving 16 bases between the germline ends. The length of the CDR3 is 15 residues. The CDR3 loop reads CASSESGGGNHGYTF. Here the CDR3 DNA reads TGTGCCAGCAGTGAAAGCGGGGGCGGAAATCATGGCTACACCTTC.

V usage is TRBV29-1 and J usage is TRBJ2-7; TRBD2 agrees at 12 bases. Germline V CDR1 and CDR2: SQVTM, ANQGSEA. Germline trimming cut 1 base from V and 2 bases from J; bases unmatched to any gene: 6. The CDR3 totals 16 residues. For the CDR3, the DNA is TGCAGCGTTGAAGGGCTAGCGGGAGGGAGAGCCTACGAGCAGTACTTC. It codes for CSVEGLAGGRAYEQYF.

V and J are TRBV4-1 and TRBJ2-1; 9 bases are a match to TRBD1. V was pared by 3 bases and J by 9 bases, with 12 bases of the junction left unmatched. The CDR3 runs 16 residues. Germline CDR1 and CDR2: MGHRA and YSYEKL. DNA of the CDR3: TGCGCCAGCAGCCAGATGGACAGGGGCGCGGGAAGTGAGCAGTTCTTC. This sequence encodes CASSQMDRGAGSEQFF.

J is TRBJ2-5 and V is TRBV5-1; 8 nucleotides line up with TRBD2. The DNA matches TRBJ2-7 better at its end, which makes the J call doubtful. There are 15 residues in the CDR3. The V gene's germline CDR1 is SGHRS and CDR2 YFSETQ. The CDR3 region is CASTPGVAGTYEQYF. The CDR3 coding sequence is TGCGCCAGCACCCCCGGGGTAGCGGGGACCTACGAGCAGTACTTC.

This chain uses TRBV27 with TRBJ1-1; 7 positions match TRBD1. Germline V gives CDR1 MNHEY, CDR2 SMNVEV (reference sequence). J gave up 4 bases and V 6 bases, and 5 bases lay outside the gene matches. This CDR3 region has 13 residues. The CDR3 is CASRPDRATEAFF. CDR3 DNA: TGTGCCAGCAGGCCAGACAGGGCCACTGAAGCTTTCTTT.

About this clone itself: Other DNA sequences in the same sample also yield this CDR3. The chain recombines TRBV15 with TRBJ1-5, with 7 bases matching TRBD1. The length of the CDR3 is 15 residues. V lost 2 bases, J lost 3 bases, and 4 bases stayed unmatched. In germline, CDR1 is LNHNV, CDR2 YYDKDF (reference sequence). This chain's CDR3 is CATSRSDRFNQPQHF. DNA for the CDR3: TGTGCCACCAGCAGATCGGACAGGTTCAATCAGCCCCAGCATTTT. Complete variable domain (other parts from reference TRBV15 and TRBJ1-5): DAMVIQNPRYQVTQFGKPVTLSCSQTLNHNVMYWYQQKSSQAPKLLFHYYDKDFNNEADTPDNFQSRRPNTSFCFLDIRSPGLGDTAMYLCATSRSDRFNQPQHFGDGTRLSIL.

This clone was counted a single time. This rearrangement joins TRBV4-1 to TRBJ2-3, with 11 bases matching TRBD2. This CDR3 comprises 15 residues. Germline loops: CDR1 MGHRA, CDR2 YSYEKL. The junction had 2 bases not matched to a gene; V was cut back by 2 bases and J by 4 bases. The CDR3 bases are TGCGCCAGCAGCCAACCGGGACTAGCGGCAGATACGCAGTATTTT. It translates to CASSQPGLAADTQYF.

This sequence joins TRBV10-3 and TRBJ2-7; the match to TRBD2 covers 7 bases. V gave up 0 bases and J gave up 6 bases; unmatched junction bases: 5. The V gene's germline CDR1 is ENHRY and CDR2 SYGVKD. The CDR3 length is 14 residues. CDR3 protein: CAISESGGLPEQYF. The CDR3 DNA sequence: TGTGCCATCAGTGAGTCGGGAGGGCTCCCCGAGCAGTACTTC.